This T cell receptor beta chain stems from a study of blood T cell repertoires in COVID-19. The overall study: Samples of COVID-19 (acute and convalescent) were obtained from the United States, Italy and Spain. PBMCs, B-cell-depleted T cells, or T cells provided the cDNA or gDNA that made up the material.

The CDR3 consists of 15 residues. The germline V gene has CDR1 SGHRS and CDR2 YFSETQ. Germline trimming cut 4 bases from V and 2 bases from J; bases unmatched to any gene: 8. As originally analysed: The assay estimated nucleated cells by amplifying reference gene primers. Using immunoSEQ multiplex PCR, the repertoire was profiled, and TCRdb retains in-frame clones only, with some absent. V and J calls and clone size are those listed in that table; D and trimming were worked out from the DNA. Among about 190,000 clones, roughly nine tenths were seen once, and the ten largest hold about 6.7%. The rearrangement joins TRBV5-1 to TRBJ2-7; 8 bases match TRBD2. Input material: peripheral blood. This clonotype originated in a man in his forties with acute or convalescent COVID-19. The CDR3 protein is CASSPRSGGAYEQYF. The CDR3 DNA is TGCGCCAGCAGCCCCCGGTCGGGGGGGGCCTACGAGCAGTACTTC.